This is a list of T cell receptor beta chains from one sample in a study of OX40 agonist ivuxolimab in advanced cancers. TCRdb keeps only in-frame clones here, not all; method: immunoSEQ multiplex PCR. The repertoire holds approximately 60,000 clones, with about 83% as singletons. The material was CD4+ or CD8+ T cells sorted from blood, obtained in a trial of the OX40 agonist ivuxolimab. Source of these receptors: an adult with an advanced solid tumor such as melanoma, head and neck, liver or kidney cancer. CDR3s include the opening cysteine and the closing phenylalanine or tryptophan. The D gene is left open where the match is weak. Expanded clones get a size class; other rows say once, few or many, or leave the size out.

clone size	V gene	J gene	D gene	CDR3 protein	CDR3 DNA
few	TRBV27	TRBJ2-7	TRBD2	CASSLSGTSYEQYF	TGTGCCAGCAGTTTATCGGGGACTAGCTACGAGCAGTACTTC
-	TRBV4-1	TRBJ2-1	TRBD1	CASSQERTGQGLLNEQFF	TGCGCCAGCAGCCAAGAGAGGACGGGACAGGGTCTCCTCAATGAGCAGTTCTTC
-	TRBV2	TRBJ2-7	-	CASTPGVFAYEQYF	TGTGCCAGCACCCCAGGGGTATTTGCCTACGAGCAGTACTTC
few	TRBV5-4	TRBJ2-6	-	CASSLEPRQRRANVLTF	TGTGCCAGCAGCTTGGAGCCTAGACAGCGACGGGCCAACGTCCTGACTTTC
-	TRBV2	TRBJ2-6	-	CASRGGPGANVLTF	TGTGCCAGCAGGGGAGGTCCCGGGGCCAACGTCCTGACTTTC
-	TRBV5-4	TRBJ2-3	-	CASSSRQGTDTQYF	TGTGCCAGCAGCTCTCGACAGGGCACAGATACGCAGTATTTT
once	TRBV4-1	TRBJ2-4	-	CASSQDRGLLAKNIQYF	TGCGCCAGCAGCCAAGATAGGGGCTTGCTAGCCAAAAACATTCAGTACTTC
-	TRBV9	TRBJ2-2	TRBD1	CASSPRQGDTGELFF	TGTGCCAGCAGCCCCCGACAGGGGGACACCGGGGAGCTGTTTTTT
few	TRBV7-8	TRBJ2-3	TRBD2	CASSRRPAGVGDTQYF	TGTGCCAGCAGCAGACGACCAGCGGGAGTAGGAGATACGCAGTATTTT
-	TRBV27	TRBJ2-3	-	CASSRSTGRTDTQYF	TGTGCCAGCAGCAGATCGACAGGTCGCACAGATACGCAGTATTTT
once	TRBV6-4	TRBJ1-1	TRBD1	CASSVGWDRATEAFF	TGTGCCAGCAGTGTTGGTTGGGACAGGGCCACTGAAGCTTTCTTT
once	TRBV5-1	TRBJ2-3	-	CASSLDPLGRTDTQYF	TGCGCCAGCAGCTTGGACCCCCTAGGCCGCACAGATACGCAGTATTTT
-	TRBV28	TRBJ1-5	-	CASSGLSAVNQPQHF	TGTGCCAGCAGTGGCCTTTCGGCAGTTAATCAGCCCCAGCATTTT
-	TRBV6-1	TRBJ1-5	-	CASSEARLNQPQHF	TGTGCCAGCAGTGAAGCGCGGCTTAATCAGCCCCAGCATTTT
-	TRBV6-4	TRBJ2-1	-	CASRASSRGRNEQFF	TGTGCCAGCAGGGCATCTTCTAGGGGTAGGAATGAGCAGTTCTTC
-	TRBV5-5	TRBJ2-7	-	CASSFEGPPSYEQYF	TGTGCCAGCAGCTTTGAGGGACCCCCGTCCTACGAGCAGTACTTC
-	TRBV27	TRBJ1-6	-	CASSPTGTNYNSPLHF	TGTGCCAGCAGCCCAACCGGGACAAACTATAATTCACCCCTCCACTTT
-	TRBV30	TRBJ1-6	-	CAWSLGGNNSPLHF	TGTGCCTGGAGTTTAGGAGGGAATAATTCACCCCTCCACTTT
-	TRBV7-2	TRBJ2-5	-	CASSFRLRAQETQYF	TGTGCCAGCAGCTTTCGATTAAGAGCACAAGAGACCCAGTACTTC
-	TRBV10-2	TRBJ2-7	-	CASSDLLYEQYF	TGCGCCAGCAGTGATCTTCTATACGAGCAGTACTTC
once	TRBV11-3	TRBJ1-5	-	CASSPPMVWVSSNQPQHF	TGTGCCAGCAGCCCCCCAATGGTTTGGGTTAGTAGCAATCAGCCCCAGCATTTT
-	TRBV11-2	TRBJ2-1	-	CASSSTGGLADTYNEQFF	TGTGCCAGCAGCTCCACCGGGGGCCTAGCAGATACCTACAATGAGCAGTTCTTC
few	TRBV10-3	TRBJ2-5	-	CATRTDQETQYF	TGTGCCACCCGGACCGACCAAGAGACCCAGTACTTC
-	TRBV11-2	TRBJ2-3	-	CASSQHLDEADTQYF	TGTGCCAGCAGCCAACACCTAGACGAGGCAGATACGCAGTATTTT
-	TRBV6-6	TRBJ1-2	-	CASRRRTYNYGYTF	TGTGCCAGCAGGCGGCGGACTTATAACTATGGCTACACCTTC
-	TRBV11-2	TRBJ1-3	-	CASSRLSSGNTIYF	TGTGCCAGCAGTCGACTGAGCTCTGGAAACACCATATATTTT
-	TRBV29-1	TRBJ2-6	TRBD1	CSVEDAYHRGTGANVLTF	TGCAGCGTTGAAGATGCTTACCACAGGGGAACTGGGGCCAACGTCCTGACTTTC
once	TRBV9	TRBJ2-7	TRBD1	CASSVGTGFPYEQYF	TGTGCCAGCAGCGTAGGGACAGGTTTCCCTTACGAGCAGTACTTC
-	TRBV7-2	TRBJ1-2	-	CASSKNYGYTF	TGTGCCAGCAGTAAAAACTATGGCTACACCTTC
-	TRBV28	TRBJ1-6	-	CASSLTHSPSPLHF	TGTGCCAGCAGCCTCACACATTCCCCTTCACCCCTCCACTTT
-	TRBV7-6	TRBJ2-7	-	CASSPGFSSYEQYF	TGTGCCAGCAGCCCAGGGTTCAGCTCCTACGAGCAGTACTTC
-	TRBV19	TRBJ1-5	-	CASRGQNSNQPQHF	TGTGCCAGTAGAGGACAGAATAGCAATCAGCCCCAGCATTTT
-	TRBV5-4	TRBJ1-5	-	CASSGHPRDGDQPQHF	TGTGCCAGCAGCGGACACCCCCGGGACGGTGATCAGCCCCAGCATTTT
-	TRBV11-2	TRBJ1-2	-	CASSLGPGHYGYTF	TGTGCCAGCAGCTTGGGGCCAGGGCACTATGGCTACACCTTC
-	TRBV27	TRBJ1-1	-	CASSPLIFMNTEAFF	TGTGCCAGCAGCCCCCTGATCTTCATGAACACTGAAGCTTTCTTT
-	TRBV7-8	TRBJ2-7	-	CASSQGVVWGLSYEQYF	TGTGCCAGCAGCCAAGGGGTTGTCTGGGGGCTTTCCTACGAGCAGTACTTC
once	TRBV30	TRBJ1-2	-	CAWGTGNYGYTF	TGTGCCTGGGGGACTGGGAACTATGGCTACACCTTC
-	TRBV5-4	TRBJ1-6	TRBD1	CASRQGAQGSYNSPLHF	TGTGCCAGCAGACAGGGGGCCCAGGGCTCCTATAATTCACCCCTCCACTTT
-	TRBV19	TRBJ1-1	TRBD1	CASTSGTDTEAFF	TGTGCCAGTACCTCCGGGACAGACACTGAAGCTTTCTTT
-	TRBV7-2	TRBJ1-2	-	CASSLGVATYGYGYTF	TGTGCCAGCAGCTTAGGGGTTGCGACTTATGGCTATGGCTACACCTTC
-	TRBV6-6	TRBJ2-7	-	CASSYPGFSSYEQYF	TGTGCCAGCAGTTACCCGGGATTTAGCTCCTACGAGCAGTACTTC
-	TRBV28	TRBJ2-1	-	CASTEIGSVYEQFF	TGTGCCAGCACCGAGATCGGGAGTGTCTATGAGCAGTTCTTC
-	TRBV6-5	TRBJ2-1	TRBD2	CASSYTSGRYNEQFF	TGTGCCAGCAGTTACACTAGCGGGAGATACAATGAGCAGTTCTTC
once	TRBV18	TRBJ2-3	-	CASSQGTSTDTQYF	TGTGCCAGCTCACAGGGTACTAGCACAGATACGCAGTATTTT